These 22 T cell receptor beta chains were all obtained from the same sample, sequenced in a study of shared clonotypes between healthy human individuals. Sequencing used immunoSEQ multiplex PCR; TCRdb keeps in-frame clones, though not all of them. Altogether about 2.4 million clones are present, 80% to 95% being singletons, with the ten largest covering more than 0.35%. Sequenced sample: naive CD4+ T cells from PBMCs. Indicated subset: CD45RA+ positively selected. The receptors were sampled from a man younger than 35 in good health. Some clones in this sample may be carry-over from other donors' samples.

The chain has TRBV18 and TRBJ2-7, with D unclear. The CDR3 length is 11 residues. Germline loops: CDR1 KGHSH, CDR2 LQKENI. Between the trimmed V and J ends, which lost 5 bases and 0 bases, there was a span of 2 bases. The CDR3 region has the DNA TGTGCCAGCTCAACCTCCTACGAGCAGTACTTC. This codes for CASSTSYEQYF. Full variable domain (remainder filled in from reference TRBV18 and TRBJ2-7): NAGVMQNPRHLVRRRGQEARLRCSPMKGHSHVYWYRQLPEEGLKFMVYLQKENIIDESGMPKERFSAEFPKEGPSILRIQQVVRGDSAAYFCASSTSYEQYFGPGTRLTVT.

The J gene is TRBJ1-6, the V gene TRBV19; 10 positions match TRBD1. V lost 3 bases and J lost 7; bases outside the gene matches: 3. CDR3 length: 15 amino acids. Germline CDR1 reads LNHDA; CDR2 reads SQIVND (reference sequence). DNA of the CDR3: TGTGCCAGTAGTATTCAGGGACAGGGGAATTCACCCCTCCACTTT. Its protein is CASSIQGQGNSPLHF.

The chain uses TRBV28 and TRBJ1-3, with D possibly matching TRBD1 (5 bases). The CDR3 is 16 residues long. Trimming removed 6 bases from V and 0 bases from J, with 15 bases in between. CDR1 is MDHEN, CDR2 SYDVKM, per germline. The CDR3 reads CASSLAGGYSGNTIYF. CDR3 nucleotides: TGTGCCAGCAGCCTGGCGGGGGGATACTCTGGAAACACCATATATTTT. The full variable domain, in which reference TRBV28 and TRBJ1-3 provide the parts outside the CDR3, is DVKVTQSSRYLVKRTGEKVFLECVQDMDHENMFWYRQDPGLGLRLIYFSYDVKMKEKGDIPEGYSVSREKKERFSLILESASTNQTSMYLCASSLAGGYSGNTIYFGEGSWLTVV.

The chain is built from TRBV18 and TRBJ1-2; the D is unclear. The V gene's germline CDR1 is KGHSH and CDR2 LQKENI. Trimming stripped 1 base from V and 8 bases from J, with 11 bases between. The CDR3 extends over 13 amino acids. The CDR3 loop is CASSPLHREGYTF. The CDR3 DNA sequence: TGTGCCAGCTCACCACTGCACAGAGAGGGCTACACCTTC.

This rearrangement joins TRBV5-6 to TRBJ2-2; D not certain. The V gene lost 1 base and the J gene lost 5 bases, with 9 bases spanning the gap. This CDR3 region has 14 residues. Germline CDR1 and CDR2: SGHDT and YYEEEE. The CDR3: CASSLIYGTGELFF. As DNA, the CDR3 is TGTGCCAGCAGCTTGATTTACGGGACCGGGGAGCTGTTTTTT.

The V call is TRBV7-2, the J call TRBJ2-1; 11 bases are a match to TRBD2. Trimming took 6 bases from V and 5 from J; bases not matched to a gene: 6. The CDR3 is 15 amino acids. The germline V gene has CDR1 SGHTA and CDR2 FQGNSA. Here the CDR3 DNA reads TGTGCCAGCAGGCGCACTAGCGGGAGTCACAATGAGCAGTTCTTC. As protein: CASRRTSGSHNEQFF.

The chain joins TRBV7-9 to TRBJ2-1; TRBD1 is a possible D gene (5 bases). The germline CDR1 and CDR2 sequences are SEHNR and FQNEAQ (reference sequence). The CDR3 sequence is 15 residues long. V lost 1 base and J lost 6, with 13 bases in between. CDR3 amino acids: CASSLVSGAPNEQFF. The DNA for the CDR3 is TGTGCCAGCAGCTTAGTTTCTGGGGCCCCCAATGAGCAGTTCTTC. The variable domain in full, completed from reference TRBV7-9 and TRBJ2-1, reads DTGVSQNPRHKITKRGQNVTFRCDPISEHNRLYWYRQTLGQGPEFLTYFQNEAQLEKSRLLSDRFSAERPKGSFSTLEIQRTEQGDSAMYLCASSLVSGAPNEQFFGPGTRLTVL.

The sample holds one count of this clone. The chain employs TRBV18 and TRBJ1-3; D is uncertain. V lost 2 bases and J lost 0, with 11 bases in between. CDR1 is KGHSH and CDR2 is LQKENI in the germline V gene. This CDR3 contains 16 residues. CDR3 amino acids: CASSPNSRSSGNTIYF. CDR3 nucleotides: TGTGCCAGCTCACCAAACTCGCGGAGCTCTGGAAACACCATATATTTT.

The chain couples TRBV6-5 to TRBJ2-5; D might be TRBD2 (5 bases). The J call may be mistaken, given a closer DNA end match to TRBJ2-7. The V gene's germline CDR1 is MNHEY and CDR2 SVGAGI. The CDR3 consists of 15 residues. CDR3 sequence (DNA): TGTGCCAGCAGTTACCTAGGATCCCGGGAATACGAGCAGTACTTC. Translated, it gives CASSYLGSREYEQYF.

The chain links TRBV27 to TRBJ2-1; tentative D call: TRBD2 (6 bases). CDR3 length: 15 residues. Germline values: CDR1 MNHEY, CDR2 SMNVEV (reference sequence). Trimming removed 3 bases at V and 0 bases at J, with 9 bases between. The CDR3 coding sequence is TGTGCCAGCAGTTTCCACGGGAGCTCCTACAATGAGCAGTTCTTC. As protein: CASSFHGSSYNEQFF.

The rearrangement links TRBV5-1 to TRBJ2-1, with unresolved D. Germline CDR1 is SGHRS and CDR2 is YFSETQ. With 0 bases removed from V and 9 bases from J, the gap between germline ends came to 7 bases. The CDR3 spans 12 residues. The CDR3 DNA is TGCGCCAGCAGCTTGGTGATGGGTGAGCAGTTCTTC. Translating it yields CASSLVMGEQFF. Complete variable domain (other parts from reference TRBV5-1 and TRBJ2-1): KAGVTQTPRYLIKTRGQQVTLSCSPISGHRSVSWYQQTPGQGLQFLFEYFSETQRNKGNFPGRFSGRQFSNSRSEMNVSTLELGDSALYLCASSLVMGEQFFGPGTRLTVL.

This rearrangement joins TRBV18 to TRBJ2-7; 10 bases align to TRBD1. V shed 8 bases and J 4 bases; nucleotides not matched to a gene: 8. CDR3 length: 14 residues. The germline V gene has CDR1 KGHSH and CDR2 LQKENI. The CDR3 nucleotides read TGTGCCAGCGCAAGGGACAGGGGATTTTACGAGCAGTACTTC. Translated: CASARDRGFYEQYF. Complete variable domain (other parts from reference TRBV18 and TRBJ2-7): NAGVMQNPRHLVRRRGQEARLRCSPMKGHSHVYWYRQLPEEGLKFMVYLQKENIIDESGMPKERFSAEFPKEGPSILRIQQVVRGDSAAYFCASARDRGFYEQYFGPGTRLTVT.

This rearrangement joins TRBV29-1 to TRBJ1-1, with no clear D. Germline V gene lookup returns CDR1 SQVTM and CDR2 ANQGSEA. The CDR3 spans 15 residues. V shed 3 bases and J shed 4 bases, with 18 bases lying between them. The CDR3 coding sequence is TGCAGCGTTGACGGGGATAGAGGGCCGCCCACTGAAGCTTTCTTT. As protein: CSVDGDRGPPTEAFF.

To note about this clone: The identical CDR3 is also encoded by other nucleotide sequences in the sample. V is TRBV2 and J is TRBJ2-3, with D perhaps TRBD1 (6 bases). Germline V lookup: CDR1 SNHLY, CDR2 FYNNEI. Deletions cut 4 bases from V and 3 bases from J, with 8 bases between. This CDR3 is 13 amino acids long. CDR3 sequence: CASSVDSTDTQYF. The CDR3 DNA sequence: TGTGCCAGCAGTGTGGACAGTACAGATACGCAGTATTTT. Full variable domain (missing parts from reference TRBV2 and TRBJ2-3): EPEVTQTPSHQVTQMGQEVILRCVPISNHLYFYWYRQILGQKVEFLVSFYNNEISEKSEIFDDQFSVERPDGSNFTLKIRSTKLEDSAMYFCASSVDSTDTQYFGPGTRLTVL.

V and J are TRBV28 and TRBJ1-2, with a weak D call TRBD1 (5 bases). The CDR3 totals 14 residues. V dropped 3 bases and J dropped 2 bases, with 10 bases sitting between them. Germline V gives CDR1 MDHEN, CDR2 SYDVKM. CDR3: CASSFKDNNYGYTF. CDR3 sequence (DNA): TGTGCCAGCAGTTTCAAGGACAACAACTATGGCTACACCTTC.

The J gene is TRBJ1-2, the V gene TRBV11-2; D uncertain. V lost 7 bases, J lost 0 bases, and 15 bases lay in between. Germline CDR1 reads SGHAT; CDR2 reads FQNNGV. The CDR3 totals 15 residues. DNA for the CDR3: TGTGCCAGCACACAGTTAAGGACCACTAACTATGGCTACACCTTC. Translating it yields CASTQLRTTNYGYTF.

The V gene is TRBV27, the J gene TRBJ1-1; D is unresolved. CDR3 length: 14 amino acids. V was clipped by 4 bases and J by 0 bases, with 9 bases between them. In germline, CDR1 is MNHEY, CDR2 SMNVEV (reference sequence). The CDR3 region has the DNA TGTGCCAGCAGTTCTTTCAGATTGAACACTGAAGCTTTCTTT. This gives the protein CASSSFRLNTEAFF.

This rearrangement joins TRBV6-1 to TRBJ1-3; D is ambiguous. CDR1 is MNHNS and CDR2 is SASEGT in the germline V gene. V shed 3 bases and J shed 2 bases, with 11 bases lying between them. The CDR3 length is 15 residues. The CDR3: CASSEFVSPGNTIYF. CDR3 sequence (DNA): TGTGCCAGCAGTGAGTTTGTCAGTCCTGGAAACACCATATATTTT.

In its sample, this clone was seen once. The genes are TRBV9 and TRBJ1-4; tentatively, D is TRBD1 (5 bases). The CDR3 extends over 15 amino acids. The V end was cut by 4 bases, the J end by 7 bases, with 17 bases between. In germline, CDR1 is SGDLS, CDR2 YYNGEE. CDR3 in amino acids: CASSRGEGLGEKLFF. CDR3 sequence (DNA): TGTGCCAGCAGCCGGGGTGAGGGGCTGGGTGAAAAACTGTTTTTT.

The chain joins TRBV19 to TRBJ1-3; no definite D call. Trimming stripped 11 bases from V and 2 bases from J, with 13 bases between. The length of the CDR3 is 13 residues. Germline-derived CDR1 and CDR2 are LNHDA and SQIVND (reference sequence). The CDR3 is CAGSPEPGNTIYF. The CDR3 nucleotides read TGTGCCGGGAGCCCAGAACCTGGAAACACCATATATTTT.

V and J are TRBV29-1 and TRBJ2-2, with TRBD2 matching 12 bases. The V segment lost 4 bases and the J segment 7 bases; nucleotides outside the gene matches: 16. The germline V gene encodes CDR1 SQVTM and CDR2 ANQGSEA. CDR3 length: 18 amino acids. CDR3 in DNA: TGCAGCGTTGTTCTACGGCTAGCGGGAGGGCCCCGGGTCGGGGAGCTGTTTTTT. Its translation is CSVVLRLAGGPRVGELFF.

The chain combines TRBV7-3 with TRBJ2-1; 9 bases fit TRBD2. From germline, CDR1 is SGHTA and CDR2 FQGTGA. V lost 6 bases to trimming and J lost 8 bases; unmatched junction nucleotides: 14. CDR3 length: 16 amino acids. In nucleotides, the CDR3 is TGTGCCAGCAGTCGCGGTAGCGGGAGTCAGAGGGATGAGCAGTTCTTC. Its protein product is CASSRGSGSQRDEQFF. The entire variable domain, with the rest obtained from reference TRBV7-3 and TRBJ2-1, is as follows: GAGVSQTPSNKVTEKGKYVELRCDPISGHTALYWYRQSLGQGPEFLIYFQGTGAADDSGLPNDRFFAVRPEGSVSTLKIQRTERGDSAVYLCASSRGSGSQRDEQFFGPGTRLTVL.